The 17 T cell receptor beta chains below were found in one sample sequenced in a study of blood T cell repertoires in COVID-19. Libraries were prepared by immunoSEQ multiplex PCR; TCRdb keeps only in-frame clonotypes and omits some of them. The repertoire consists of around 90,000 clones, with over 80% occurring once and the leading ten covering about 10%. Source material: peripheral blood. The source is a woman in her 70s with active or convalescent COVID-19.

The gene calls are TRBV28 and TRBJ1-1; a possible D gene is TRBD1 (6 bases). Germline values: CDR1 MDHEN, CDR2 SYDVKM. The CDR3 has 14 amino acids. V lost 6 bases and J lost 1, with 12 bases in between. CDR3 nucleotide sequence: TGTGCCAGCAGGCCGGGACAAAAGAACACTGAAGCTTTCTTT. It encodes CASRPGQKNTEAFF.

The chain has TRBV5-1 and TRBJ2-1; 11 nucleotides align to TRBD2. The germline CDR1 and CDR2 sequences are SGHRS and YFSETQ. This CDR3 has 16 amino acids. The V gene end was trimmed by 4 bases and the J gene end by 5 bases; junction bases not matched to a gene: 8. The chain's CDR3 is CASSRRTSGGNNEQFF. CDR3 bases: TGCGCCAGCAGCCGCCGAACTAGCGGGGGTAACAATGAGCAGTTCTTC. The whole variable domain, filled in from reference TRBV5-1 and TRBJ2-1, reads KAGVTQTPRYLIKTRGQQVTLSCSPISGHRSVSWYQQTPGQGLQFLFEYFSETQRNKGNFPGRFSGRQFSNSRSEMNVSTLELGDSALYLCASSRRTSGGNNEQFFGPGTRLTVL.

The chain couples TRBV11-2 to TRBJ2-7; weak D call: TRBD1 (6 bases). Trimming took off 4 bases at V and 4 bases at J, with 11 bases between the two ends. The germline V gene encodes CDR1 SGHAT and CDR2 FQNNGV. This CDR3 comprises 13 residues. The CDR3 protein is CASSSARGYEQYF. The CDR3 coding sequence is TGTGCCAGCAGCTCCGCAAGGGGGTACGAGCAGTACTTC.

The chain joins TRBV15 to TRBJ1-5; D perhaps matches TRBD1 (6 bases). There are 14 residues in the CDR3. V was cut by 4 bases and J by 4 bases, with 11 bases left in between. Per germline, CDR1 LNHNV and CDR2 YYDKDF (reference sequence). The CDR3 bases are TGTGCCACCAGCAACGGACAGACTAATCAGCCCCAGCATTTT. Translated, it gives CATSNGQTNQPQHF.

CDR3 loop: CASSLYGTNTDTQYF. The CDR3 DNA reads TGCGCCAGCAGCTTGTACGGGACTAACACAGATACGCAGTATTTT. V and J are TRBV5-1 and TRBJ2-3, with 7 positions matching TRBD2. The CDR3 extends over 15 amino acids. CDR1 is SGHRS and CDR2 is YFSETQ in the germline V gene. Trimming cost V 1 base and J 2 bases; bases outside gene matches: 4. The full variable domain, rest sourced from reference TRBV5-1 and TRBJ2-3, is KAGVTQTPRYLIKTRGQQVTLSCSPISGHRSVSWYQQTPGQGLQFLFEYFSETQRNKGNFPGRFSGRQFSNSRSEMNVSTLELGDSALYLCASSLYGTNTDTQYFGPGTRLTVL.

This chain uses TRBV3-1 (or the pseudogene TRBV3-2) with TRBJ1-5; 9 bases align to TRBD1. From germline, CDR1 is LGHDT and CDR2 YNNKEL (reference sequence). The CDR3 spans 20 residues. V dropped 4 bases and J dropped 2; count of bases not matched to a gene: 18. This CDR3 is CASSRRAPGQGYLGNQPQHF. DNA of the CDR3: TGTGCCAGCAGCCGCCGCGCACCGGGACAGGGTTATTTGGGCAATCAGCCCCAGCATTTT.

V usage is TRBV2 and J usage is TRBJ2-7; tentative D call: TRBD2 (6 bases). Germline V gives CDR1 SNHLY, CDR2 FYNNEI. CDR3 length equals 12 residues. Trimming stripped 3 bases from V and 5 bases from J, with 8 bases between. DNA of the CDR3: TGTGCCAGCAGTGATCGGGGGAACGAGCAGTACTTC. Its translation is CASSDRGNEQYF. The full variable domain, with the rest looked up from reference TRBV2 and TRBJ2-7, is EPEVTQTPSHQVTQMGQEVILRCVPISNHLYFYWYRQILGQKVEFLVSFYNNEISEKSEIFDDQFSVERPDGSNFTLKIRSTKLEDSAMYFCASSDRGNEQYFGPGTRLTVT.

V and J are TRBV5-1 and TRBJ2-3; 9 nucleotides agree with TRBD1. This CDR3 spans 16 amino acids. CDR1 and CDR2 (germline): SGHRS, YFSETQ. With V trimmed by 0 bases and J by 1 base, 3 bases remained unmatched. In DNA form, the CDR3 reads TGCGCCAGCAGCTTGGGGGACAGGGTGGGCACAGATACGCAGTATTTT. It codes for CASSLGDRVGTDTQYF.

The genes are TRBV19 and TRBJ2-5; D unresolved. V was pared by 3 bases and J by 9 bases, with 14 bases between. The CDR3 has 13 residues. Germline V gene data show CDR1 as LNHDA and CDR2 as SQIVND (reference sequence). For the CDR3, the DNA is TGTGCCAGTAGTATTGGGCCTGCGTTGGCCCAGTACTTC. Amino acids: CASSIGPALAQYF.

The chain links TRBV6-4 to TRBJ1-4, with TRBD1 matching over 7 bases. The germline CDR1 and CDR2 sequences are MRHNA and SNTAGT. Trimming cost V 0 bases and J 7 bases; bases outside gene matches: 5. The CDR3 totals 15 residues. As DNA, the CDR3 is TGTGCCAGCAGTGACTCAGAGGGGGCAAGTGAAAAACTGTTTTTT. This translates into CASSDSEGASEKLFF.

The gene calls are TRBV5-1 and TRBJ1-1; D gene uncertain. CDR3 length: 15 amino acids. Looked up from germline, CDR1 is SGHRS and CDR2 is YFSETQ. With 0 bases removed from V and 0 bases from J, the gap between germline ends came to 9 bases. The CDR3 loop is CASSLVTDMNTEAFF. CDR3 DNA: TGCGCCAGCAGCTTGGTTACAGACATGAACACTGAAGCTTTCTTT. Looking up the rest from reference TRBV5-1 and TRBJ1-1 gives the full variable domain: KAGVTQTPRYLIKTRGQQVTLSCSPISGHRSVSWYQQTPGQGLQFLFEYFSETQRNKGNFPGRFSGRQFSNSRSEMNVSTLELGDSALYLCASSLVTDMNTEAFFGQGTRLTVV.

The chain recombines TRBV10-3 with TRBJ2-7; 9 positions agree with TRBD1. CDR1 and CDR2 from the germline V gene are ENHRY and SYGVKD. This CDR3 has 15 residues. The V and J ends lost 8 bases and 0 bases, in that order; junction bases with no gene match: 8. DNA of the CDR3: TGTGCCATCCAGGACAGGGGTAAGAGCTCCTACGAGCAGTACTTC. Translating it yields CAIQDRGKSSYEQYF.

The chain joins TRBV28 to TRBJ2-7; 11 bases map to TRBD1. The CDR3 runs to 15 residues. V was clipped by 6 bases and J by 3 bases; unmatched bases: 7. The germline V gene encodes CDR1 MDHEN and CDR2 SYDVKM. The CDR3: CASSSGTGGFYEQYF. CDR3 DNA: TGTGCCAGCAGCTCCGGGACAGGGGGATTCTACGAGCAGTACTTC.

This rearrangement joins TRBV27 to TRBJ2-7; 8 bases align to TRBD2. Trimming removed 4 bases from V and 4 bases from J; junction bases left unmatched: 3. The CDR3 is 13 residues long. In germline, CDR1 is MNHEY, CDR2 SMNVEV (reference sequence). The CDR3: CASSYGGEYEQYF. CDR3 nucleotides: TGTGCCAGCAGTTACGGGGGGGAATACGAGCAGTACTTC.

V is TRBV4-3 and J is TRBJ1-5, with TRBD1 identical over 9 bases. V gave up 3 bases and J gave up 0 bases; unmatched junction bases: 9. There are 18 residues in the CDR3. CDR1 LGHNA and CDR2 YSLEER come from the germline V gene. CDR3 sequence reads: CASSHDSGTGPSNQPQHF. CDR3 coding DNA: TGCGCCAGCAGCCACGACTCCGGGACAGGGCCTAGCAATCAGCCCCAGCATTTT.

CDR3 amino acids: CASSPTTESEAFF. The CDR3 DNA reads as TGTGCCAGCTCACCTACGACAGAGTCTGAAGCTTTCTTT. The chain has TRBV18 and TRBJ1-1; tentatively, D is TRBD1 (5 bases). V lost 3 bases and J lost 6, with 11 bases in between. The CDR3 totals 13 residues. Germline assignment: CDR1 KGHSH and CDR2 LQKENI.

The gene calls are TRBV5-1 and TRBJ2-7; TRBD1 agrees at 9 bases. The germline CDR1 and CDR2 sequences are SGHRS and YFSETQ. This CDR3 comprises 16 residues. V shed 0 bases and J 1 base; nucleotides not matched to a gene: 5. CDR3: CASSLVVGTGSYEQYF. CDR3 DNA: TGCGCCAGCAGCTTGGTAGTCGGGACAGGGTCCTACGAGCAGTACTTC.